These 3 T cell receptor beta chains were sequenced from one sample in a study of vaccination and CD4 T cells after COVID-19 (dated by TCRdb to 2021 to 2024). To prepare the library, PCR was applied. Sequencing instrument: Illumina iSeq 100. At the Johns Hopkins FTIC core, DNA from the cultured CD4+ T cells underwent TCR sequencing with the Oncomine TCR Beta short-read assay. TCRdb's own reprocessing of the public reads used fastp at Q25 and MiXCR and kept productive beta chains. CDR3 protein sequences are deduplicated, and each keeps its most common genes and DNA. The sample table holds fewer than 25,000 distinct CDR3 sequences, of which more than 30% were seen once. The leading ten clones occupy about 32% of the sample. Their target antigens are unknown. In light of the paper, this sample's time point label describes: late sampling 161 to 241 days after vaccination in three convalescent patients. The treatment or condition label of this sample denotes: roughly ten-day PBMC culture with coronavirus spike peptide pools or control peptides (ViraFEST assay).

Sample: CD4+ T cells from blood, cultured in vitro, taken about 7 months after SARS-CoV-2 vaccination. These receptor sequences come from a human donor who had recovered from COVID-19.

The rearrangement links TRBV11-1 to TRBJ2-1; the D is unclear. The CDR3 sequence is 12 residues long. Looked up from germline, CDR1 is SGHAT and CDR2 is FQDESV (reference sequence). V lost 6 bases and J 7 bases, leaving 10 bases between the germline ends. The CDR3 nucleotides are TGTGCCAGCAGTCTTGTCTGGAATGAGCAGTTCTTC. The encoded protein is CASSLVWNEQFF.

A few counts support this clonotype. CDR3 in amino acids: CSARVPPRSRTEAFF. DNA of the CDR3: TGCAGTGCTAGAGTCCCCCCCCGAAGTAGGACTGAAGCTTTCTTT. The chain recombines TRBV20-1 with TRBJ1-1, with unresolved D. V was pared by 1 base and J by 5 bases, with 17 bases between. CDR1 is DFQATT, CDR2 SNEGSKA, per germline (reference sequence). The CDR3 loop spans 15 amino acids.

This chain uses TRBV11-1 with TRBJ2-7; D is perhaps TRBD1 (6 bases). This CDR3 comprises 16 residues. Germline CDR1 reads SGHAT; CDR2 reads FQDESV (reference sequence). Trimming took off 5 bases at V and 0 bases at J, with 17 bases between the two ends. The CDR3 DNA reads as TGTGCCAGCAGCCCACCGGGGACACTACCCTCCTACGAGCAGTACTTC. Protein product: CASSPPGTLPSYEQYF.